Below, 15 T cell receptor beta chains from the same sample are listed, as sequenced in a study of T cell changes during pregnancy in multiple sclerosis. Generated by immunoSEQ multiplex PCR, the TCRdb table keeps only in-frame clones and is missing some. The sample has under 60,000 clones, almost 95% seen once. The source was CD4+ T cells from peripheral blood mononuclear cells, collected in the second trimester of pregnancy. The receptor source for this set is a female donor in good health, enrolled as a control in a pregnancy study.

This sequence joins TRBV30 and TRBJ1-3; D is ambiguous. In germline, CDR1 is GTSNPN, CDR2 SVGIG (reference sequence). The CDR3 totals 13 residues. The V and J ends lost 0 bases and 4 bases respectively, with 7 bases between them. The CDR3 sequence is CAWSVALGNTIYF. The CDR3 nucleotides read TGTGCCTGGAGTGTGGCATTGGGAAACACCATATATTTT.

The chain links TRBV19 to TRBJ1-1, with TRBD1 identical over 8 bases. Germline trimming cut 6 bases from V and 1 base from J; bases unmatched to any gene: 7. The CDR3 is 15 residues long. Germline CDR1 and CDR2: LNHDA and SQIVND (reference sequence). CDR3 loop: CASRLIGTGNTEAFF. The CDR3 coding sequence is TGTGCCAGTAGACTAATAGGGACAGGGAACACTGAAGCTTTCTTT.

The rearrangement uses TRBV30 and TRBJ1-6, with D possibly TRBD1 on 5 matching bases. V was cut by 4 bases and J by 8 bases, with 15 bases left in between. The germline V gene encodes CDR1 GTSNPN and CDR2 SVGIG (reference sequence). The CDR3 sequence is 14 residues long. For the CDR3, the DNA is TGTGCCTGGAATCGTCAAGGGGAAGATTCACCCCTCCACTTT. As protein: CAWNRQGEDSPLHF.

The chain carries TRBV11-1 and TRBJ2-7; possibly TRBD2 for D (6 bases). CDR3 length: 15 residues. Trimming took 5 bases from V and 0 from J, leaving 14 bases between them. Germline V lookup: CDR1 SGHAT, CDR2 FQDESV (reference sequence). CDR3 sequence: CASSRTDGSSYEQYF. CDR3 in DNA: TGTGCCAGCAGCCGGACGGACGGGAGCTCCTACGAGCAGTACTTC.

V usage is TRBV5-4 and J usage is TRBJ2-3; D unresolved. The ends were cut back, 0 bases at V and 2 bases at J, with 7 bases in the middle. Germline-derived CDR1 and CDR2 are SGHNT and YYREEE (reference sequence). CDR3 length: 14 amino acids. CDR3 bases: TGTGCCAGCAGCTTGGAACAGACCACAGATACGCAGTATTTT. Its protein is CASSLEQTTDTQYF.

The chain combines TRBV5-4 with TRBJ2-3, with 7 positions matching TRBD1. Trimming at V came to 5 bases and at J to 3 bases, leaving 12 bases not matched to a gene. The CDR3 length is 16 residues. Germline CDR1 is SGHNT and CDR2 is YYREEE (reference sequence). CDR3 DNA: TGTGCCAGCAGGCCAGGGGGAATTGGGAAAACAGATACGCAGTATTTT. This encodes CASRPGGIGKTDTQYF.

The V call is TRBV27, the J call TRBJ2-3, with 8 nucleotides matching TRBD1. CDR1 and CDR2 from the germline V gene are MNHEY and SMNVEV (reference sequence). V was pared by 6 bases and J by 4 bases, with 3 bases of the junction left unmatched. The CDR3 is 13 residues long. For the CDR3, the DNA is TGTGCCAGCAGCGGACAGGGTCCAGATACGCAGTATTTT. This gives the protein CASSGQGPDTQYF.

The CDR3 bases are TGTGCCAGCAGCTTGGGGAGCGGGGGGGCAGCAGATACGCAGTATTTT. Translating gives CASSLGSGGAADTQYF. This chain joins TRBV13 and TRBJ2-3, with 10 bases identical to TRBD2. The CDR3 has 16 residues. Germline lookup yields CDR1 PRHDT and CDR2 FYEKMQ (reference sequence). V lost 3 bases to trimming and J lost 4 bases; unmatched junction nucleotides: 7. The full variable domain, its missing parts supplied by reference TRBV13 and TRBJ2-3, is AAGVIQSPRHLIKEKRETATLKCYPIPRHDTVYWYQQGPGQDPQFLISFYEKMQSDKGSIPDRFSAQQFSDYHSELNMSSLELGDSALYFCASSLGSGGAADTQYFGPGTRLTVL.

As DNA, the CDR3 is TGTGCCTGGAGTGTAACGGGGGGGGCCGTAAATGAGCAGTTCTTC. As protein: CAWSVTGGAVNEQFF. J is TRBJ2-1 and V is TRBV30, with TRBD2 identical over 8 bases. CDR1 and CDR2 from the germline V gene are GTSNPN and SVGIG (reference sequence). The CDR3 length is 15 residues. Trimming cost V 0 bases and J 7 bases; bases outside gene matches: 8.

V usage is TRBV5-4 and J usage is TRBJ1-1; 9 bases map to TRBD1. CDR3 length: 16 residues. The germline CDR1 and CDR2 sequences are SGHNT and YYREEE (reference sequence). V trimming: 4 bases; J trimming: 4 bases; junction bases outside the gene matches: 11. DNA of the CDR3: TGTGCCAGCAGCCGGGTGAGACAGGGGGAGGGCACTGAAGCTTTCTTT. Protein product: CASSRVRQGEGTEAFF.

This sequence joins TRBV4-2 and TRBJ2-1, with D maybe TRBD1 (5 bases). Germline CDR1 is LGHNA and CDR2 is YNFKEQ. The V gene lost 0 bases and the J gene lost 5 bases, with 11 bases spanning the gap. The CDR3 extends over 15 amino acids. The CDR3 reads CASSQDPTANNEQFF. CDR3 DNA: TGTGCCAGCAGCCAAGATCCGACAGCCAACAATGAGCAGTTCTTC.

The chain links TRBV7-2 to TRBJ1-3, with D unresolved. The germline V and J ends were trimmed by 5 bases and 0 bases, with 11 bases remaining between them. The CDR3 is 15 residues long. CDR1 is SGHTA, CDR2 FQGNSA, per germline. In DNA, the CDR3 is TGTGCCAGCAGCCGCGCCGCCGACTCTGGAAACACCATATATTTT. It translates to CASSRAADSGNTIYF.

This chain links TRBV2 with TRBJ1-1, with TRBD1 identical over 10 bases. This CDR3 contains 14 residues. Trimming cost V 4 bases and J 5 bases; bases outside gene matches: 4. Germline-derived CDR1 and CDR2 are SNHLY and FYNNEI. The CDR3 DNA reads TGTGCCAGCAGTGGGACAGGGGGAGGGACTGAAGCTTTCTTT. This encodes CASSGTGGGTEAFF.

V gene TRBV6-5 combines with J gene TRBJ1-6; the D is unclear. The CDR3 sequence is 14 residues long. The ends were cut back, 6 bases at V and 13 bases at J, with 19 bases in the middle. The germline gives CDR1 MNHEY, CDR2 SVGAGI. The CDR3 spells CASSLRGGSVPLHF. The DNA of the CDR3 is TGTGCCAGCAGCCTACGGGGAGGAAGTGTCCCCCTCCACTTT.

The chain carries TRBV5-5 and TRBJ1-4; unclear D gene. The CDR3 totals 15 residues. Germline CDR1 SGHKS, CDR2 YYEKEE (reference sequence). V was shortened by 3 bases and J by 1 base, with 10 bases between the two germline ends. CDR3 sequence: CASSSGGGTNEKLFF. The CDR3 region has the DNA TGTGCCAGCAGCTCAGGAGGAGGAACTAATGAAAAACTGTTTTTT. The whole variable domain, filled in from reference TRBV5-5 and TRBJ1-4, reads DAGVTQSPTHLIKTRGQQVTLRCSPISGHKSVSWYQQVLGQGPQFIFQYYEKEERGRGNFPDRFSARQFPNYSSELNVNALLLGDSALYLCASSSGGGTNEKLFFGSGTQLSVL.